The 2 T cell receptor beta chains in this list originate from one sample, sequenced in a study of cytomegalovirus exposure and HLA in healthy donors. It was with 60 Vbeta and 13 Jbeta primers that the PCR ran. The protocol was immunoSEQ multiplex PCR, while the TCRdb copy is restricted to in-frame clones and leaves out a portion. The sample lists roughly 190,000 clones; over 70% were seen once. Sequenced: PBMCs. These receptors were taken from a middle-aged man in good health and CMV-seronegative.

This chain connects TRBV30 to TRBJ2-3; D gene unclear. The CDR3 loop spans 10 amino acids. V lost 5 bases to trimming and J lost 5 bases, with 5 bases between them. Germline V gene data show CDR1 as GTSNPN and CDR2 as SVGIG (reference sequence). The CDR3 sequence is CAWSVDTQYF. The CDR3 bases are TGTGCCTGGTCGGTAGATACGCAGTATTTT.

The chain is built from TRBV7-2 and TRBJ2-7; maybe TRBD2 (6 bases). V was cut by 5 bases and J by 2 bases, with 13 bases left in between. The CDR3 is 14 amino acids. Germline CDR1 SGHTA, CDR2 FQGNSA. CDR3 bases: TGTGCCAGCAGCGCTCGACTAGGAGCCTACGAGCAGTACTTC. Its translation is CASSARLGAYEQYF.